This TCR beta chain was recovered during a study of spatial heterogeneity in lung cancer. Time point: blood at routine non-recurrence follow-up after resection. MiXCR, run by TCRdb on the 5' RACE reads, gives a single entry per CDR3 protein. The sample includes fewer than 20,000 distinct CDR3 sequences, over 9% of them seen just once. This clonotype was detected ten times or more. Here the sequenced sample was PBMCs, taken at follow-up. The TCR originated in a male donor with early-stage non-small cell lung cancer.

CDR3 in amino acids: CSVSGGNEQFF. CDR3 in DNA: TGCAGCGTCTCGGGGGGGAATGAGCAGTTCTTC. The rearrangement uses TRBV29-1 and TRBJ2-1, with 8 nucleotides matching TRBD2. Germline V gives CDR1 SQVTM, CDR2 ANQGSEA. There are 11 residues in the CDR3. V lost 6 bases and J lost 7; bases outside the gene matches: 2.